A single T cell receptor (beta chain) is shown here with its context. This sample includes further DNA sequences coding for the same CDR3. Germline V gene lookup returns CDR1 SGHRS and CDR2 YFSETQ. The CDR3 is made up of 14 amino acids. Between the trimmed V and J ends, which lost 4 bases and 0 bases, there was a span of 10 bases. The data are from a study of blood T cell repertoires in COVID-19. About the study: Acute and convalescent COVID-19 specimens originated in the United States, Italy and Spain. PBMCs, B-cell-depleted T cells, or T cells provided the cDNA or gDNA that made up the material.

Original analysis: Using reference gene primer amplification, nucleated cell counts were estimated. The repertoire was sequenced with immunoSEQ multiplex PCR; TCRdb's copy has only in-frame clones and lacks some. The DNA was the basis for D and trimming; V, J and clone size are from that table. The sample has about 28,000 clones, around nine tenths seen once. The chain has TRBV5-1 and TRBJ1-2; a weak D match, TRBD1 (6 bases). This TCR was recovered from a human donor in a cohort sampled during active COVID-19. Source material: peripheral blood. CDR3 loop: CASSPGQPNYGYTF. The CDR3 nucleotides read TGCGCCAGCAGCCCCGGACAGCCTAACTATGGCTACACCTTC.